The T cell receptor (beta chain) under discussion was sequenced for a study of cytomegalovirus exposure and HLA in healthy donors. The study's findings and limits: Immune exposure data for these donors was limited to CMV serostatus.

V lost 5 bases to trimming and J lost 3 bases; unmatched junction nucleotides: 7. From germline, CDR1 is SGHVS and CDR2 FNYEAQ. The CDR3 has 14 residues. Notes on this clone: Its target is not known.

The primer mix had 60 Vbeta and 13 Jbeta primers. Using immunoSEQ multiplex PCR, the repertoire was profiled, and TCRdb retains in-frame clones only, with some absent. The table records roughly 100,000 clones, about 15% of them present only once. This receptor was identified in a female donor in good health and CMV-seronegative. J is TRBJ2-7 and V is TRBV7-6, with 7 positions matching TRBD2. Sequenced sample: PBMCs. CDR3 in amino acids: CASSPRLADYEQYF. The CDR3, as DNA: TGTGCCAGCAGCCCACGACTAGCAGACTACGAGCAGTACTTC.